This T cell receptor (beta chain) was retrieved from a study of memory CD4+ T cells and cytomegalovirus serostatus. V lost 5 bases, J lost 4 bases, and 20 bases lay in between. Germline loops: CDR1 SGHTA, CDR2 FQGNSA. There are 16 residues in the CDR3. TCRdb's copy holds only in-frame clones and misses some; the assay was immunoSEQ multiplex PCR. The data hold some 30,000 clones, with roughly 80% observed a single time. Single viable CD3+CD4+CD8-CD45RO+ cells were sorted as the memory CD4+ T cells. The rearrangement joins TRBV7-2 to TRBJ1-2; D unclear. Input material: memory CD4+ T cells from blood. The receptor was derived from an adult in good health and CMV-seronegative. Some clones in this sample may be carry-over from other donors' samples. Written as DNA, the CDR3 is TGTGCCAGCAGCACCACCCCGGTCACAAGGACCTATGGCTACACCTTC. It specifies CASSTTPVTRTYGYTF.